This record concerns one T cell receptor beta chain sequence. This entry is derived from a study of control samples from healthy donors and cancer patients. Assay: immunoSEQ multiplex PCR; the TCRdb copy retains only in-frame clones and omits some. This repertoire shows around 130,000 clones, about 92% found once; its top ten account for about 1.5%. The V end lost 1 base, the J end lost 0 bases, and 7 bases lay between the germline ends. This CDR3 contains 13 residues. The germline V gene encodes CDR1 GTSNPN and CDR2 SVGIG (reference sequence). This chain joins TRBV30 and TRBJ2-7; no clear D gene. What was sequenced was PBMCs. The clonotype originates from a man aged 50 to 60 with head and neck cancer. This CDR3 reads CAWSGKDSYEQYF. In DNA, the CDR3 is TGTGCCTGGAGTGGTAAGGACTCCTACGAGCAGTACTTC. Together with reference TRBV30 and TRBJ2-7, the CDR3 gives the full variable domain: SQTIHQWPATLVQPVGSPLSLECTVEGTSNPNLYWYRQAAGRGLQLLFYSVGIGQISSEVPQNLSASRPQDRQFILSSKKLLLSDSGFYLCAWSGKDSYEQYFGPGTRLTVT.